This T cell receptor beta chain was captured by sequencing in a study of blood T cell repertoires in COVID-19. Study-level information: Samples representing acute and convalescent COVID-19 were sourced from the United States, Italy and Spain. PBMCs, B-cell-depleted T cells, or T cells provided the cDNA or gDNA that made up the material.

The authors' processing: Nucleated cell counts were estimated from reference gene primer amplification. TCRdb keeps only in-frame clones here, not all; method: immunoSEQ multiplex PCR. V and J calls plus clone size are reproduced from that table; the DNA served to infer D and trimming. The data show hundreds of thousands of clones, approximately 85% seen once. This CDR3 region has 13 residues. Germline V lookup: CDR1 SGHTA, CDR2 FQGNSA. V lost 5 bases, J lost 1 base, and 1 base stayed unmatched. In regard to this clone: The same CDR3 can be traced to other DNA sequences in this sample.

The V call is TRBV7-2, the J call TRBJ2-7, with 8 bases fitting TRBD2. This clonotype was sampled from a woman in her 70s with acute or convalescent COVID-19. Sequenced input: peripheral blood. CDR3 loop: CASSPGGSYEQYF. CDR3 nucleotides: TGTGCCAGCAGCCCGGGGGGGTCCTACGAGCAGTACTTC. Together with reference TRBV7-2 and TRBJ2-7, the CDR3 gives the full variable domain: GAGVSQSPSNKVTEKGKDVELRCDPISGHTALYWYRQSLGQGLEFLIYFQGNSAPDKSGLPSDRFSAERTGGSVSTLTIQRTQQEDSAVYLCASSPGGSYEQYFGPGTRLTVT.